These 14 T cell receptor beta chains were all obtained from the same sample, sequenced in a study of T cells after yellow fever vaccination. TCRdb fed the 5' RACE reads into MiXCR, producing one record per CDR3 protein. The sample records 350,000 to 450,000 distinct CDR3 sequences, about 6.2% being singletons. The material was PBMCs, obtained 5 days after the yellow fever booster vaccination. These receptors all stem from a man under 40 who received the YFV17D yellow fever vaccine.

The chain couples TRBV28 to TRBJ2-1; 11 positions agree with TRBD2. V gave up 6 bases and J gave up 10 bases; unmatched junction bases: 17. Germline CDR1 is MDHEN and CDR2 is SYDVKM. The CDR3 runs to 17 residues. CDR3 sequence (DNA): TGTGCCAGCAGCCCTCTCCTATTAGCGGGAGGGCCAAGCGAGCAGTTCTTC. Amino acid sequence: CASSPLLLAGGPSEQFF.

The chain recombines TRBV15 with TRBJ2-3; 8 positions match TRBD1. Trimming took 1 base from V and 4 from J; bases not matched to a gene: 4. The CDR3 contains 15 residues. Germline V gene lookup returns CDR1 LNHNV and CDR2 YYDKDF (reference sequence). This CDR3 is CATSRGGQGADTQYF. The CDR3 DNA sequence: TGTGCCACCAGCAGAGGCGGACAGGGTGCAGATACGCAGTATTTT.

To note about this clonotype: One end of the junction does not line up with germline, which may come from a read error. The rearrangement links TRBV6-5 to TRBJ2-1; D may be TRBD1 (6 bases). Germline values: CDR1 MNHEY, CDR2 SVGAGI. This CDR3 has 15 residues. The CDR3 protein is CASSYSRRGDNEQSF. The CDR3 region has the DNA TGTGCCAGCAGTTACTCGAGGAGAGGGGACAATGAGCAGTCCTTC.

V gene TRBV20-1 combines with J gene TRBJ2-1, with TRBD2 matching 10 bases. J lost 8 bases, V lost 4 bases, and 8 bases had no gene match. Looked up from germline, CDR1 is DFQATT and CDR2 is SNEGSKA (reference sequence). CDR3 length: 14 amino acids. This chain's CDR3 is CSATWSGRAYEQFF. The CDR3 bases are TGCAGTGCTACTTGGAGCGGGAGGGCGTATGAGCAGTTCTTC.

V and J are TRBV29-1 and TRBJ2-1; the D call may be TRBD1 or TRBD2 (5 bases each). The germline CDR1 and CDR2 sequences are SQVTM and ANQGSEA. CDR3 length: 13 amino acids. Trimming cost V 6 bases and J 4 bases, with 13 bases left between them. This chain's CDR3 is CSVRGTTYNEQFF. The DNA for the CDR3 is TGCAGCGTGAGAGGGACCACTTACAATGAGCAGTTCTTC.

This clonotype has ten or more counts. The rearrangement joins TRBV7-2 to TRBJ2-1; possibly TRBD2 for D (5 bases). V was shortened by 7 bases and J by 1 base, with 20 bases between the two germline ends. CDR1 and CDR2 from the germline V gene are SGHTA and FQGNSA. The CDR3 contains 17 residues. The CDR3 DNA sequence: TGTGCCAGCACCTTGGCCCCGACGGGGTCATCCTACAATGAGCAGTTCTTC. It encodes CASTLAPTGSSYNEQFF.

In its sample, this clonotype was seen many times. The V gene is TRBV12-3 or TRBV12-4, the J gene TRBJ1-5, with 7 nucleotides matching TRBD1. The ends lost 9 bases at V and 7 bases at J; junction bases unmatched: 12. This CDR3 is built from 14 residues. CDR3: CASVSQTGAQPQHF. Here the CDR3 DNA reads TGTGCCAGTGTATCCCAAACAGGGGCGCAGCCCCAGCATTTT.

This clonotype was seen at least ten times. V is TRBV19 and J is TRBJ1-1; D not certain. The ends were cut back, 6 bases at V and 0 bases at J, with 5 bases in the middle. The CDR3 is 12 amino acids. The germline gives CDR1 LNHDA, CDR2 SQIVND (reference sequence). The CDR3 DNA reads as TGTGCCAGTAGCAGATTGAACACTGAAGCTTTCTTT. Translated: CASSRLNTEAFF. The variable domain in full, completed from reference TRBV19 and TRBJ1-1, reads DGGITQSPKYLFRKEGQNVTLSCEQNLNHDAMYWYRQDPGQGLRLIYYSQIVNDFQKGDIAEGYSVSREKKESFPLTVTSAQKNPTAFYLCASSRLNTEAFFGQGTRLTVV.

The CDR3 DNA reads TGTGCCAGCAGCCAAGATTGGGACAGGGGGGCCTACGAGCAGTACTTC. Translating gives CASSQDWDRGAYEQYF. V gene TRBV3-1 combines with J gene TRBJ2-7, with 11 bases identical to TRBD1. The CDR3 length is 16 residues. Germline V gene lookup returns CDR1 LGHDT and CDR2 YNNKEL (reference sequence). Unmatched junction bases numbered 3, after V lost 0 bases and J lost 2 bases.

The V gene is TRBV12-3 or TRBV12-4, the J gene TRBJ1-6, with D perhaps matching TRBD1 (6 bases). The CDR3 extends over 12 amino acids. The V end was cut by 2 bases, the J end by 13 bases, with 9 bases between. The CDR3 reads CASSLRGGPLHF. The CDR3 DNA reads as TGTGCCAGCAGTTTAAGGGGGGGGCCCCTCCACTTT.

Many counts were recorded for this clonotype. A junction boundary mismatches the germline segment, possibly from a read error. V gene TRBV20-1 combines with J gene TRBJ2-7; 8 nucleotides line up with TRBD2. Germline values: CDR1 DFQATT, CDR2 SNEGSKA (reference sequence). The CDR3 runs to 12 residues. The CDR3 DNA follows: TGCAGTACTAGGCGGGAGGACTTCGAGCAGTACTTC. Amino acid sequence: CSTRREDFEQYF.

This clonotype was observed many times. This chain uses TRBV9 with TRBJ2-3, with TRBD2 as a possible D gene (6 bases). CDR1 is SGDLS, CDR2 YYNGEE, per germline. This CDR3 is 14 amino acids long. The germline V and J ends were trimmed by 7 bases and 3 bases, with 15 bases remaining between them. The CDR3 loop is CASCMGGRTDTQYF. The DNA for the CDR3 is TGTGCCAGCTGTATGGGAGGTCGTACAGATACGCAGTATTTT.

The CDR3 here is CASSLGGQIYNEQFF. Written as DNA, the CDR3 is TGTGCCAGCAGCTTGGGGGGGCAGATCTACAATGAGCAGTTCTTC. This sequence joins TRBV5-4 and TRBJ2-1, with D possibly TRBD1 on 6 matching bases. The CDR3 loop spans 15 amino acids. Germline lookup yields CDR1 SGHNT and CDR2 YYREEE (reference sequence). The V gene lost 0 bases and the J gene lost 3 bases, with 10 bases spanning the gap.

The chain has TRBV4-3 and TRBJ1-5; D unclear. Germline CDR1 LGHNA, CDR2 YSLEER. Trimming removed 1 base from V and 4 bases from J, with 8 bases in between. The CDR3 contains 14 residues. CDR3 DNA sequence: TGCGCCAGCAGCCAAGGGACCGCTAATCAGCCCCAGCATTTT. Amino acid sequence: CASSQGTANQPQHF.